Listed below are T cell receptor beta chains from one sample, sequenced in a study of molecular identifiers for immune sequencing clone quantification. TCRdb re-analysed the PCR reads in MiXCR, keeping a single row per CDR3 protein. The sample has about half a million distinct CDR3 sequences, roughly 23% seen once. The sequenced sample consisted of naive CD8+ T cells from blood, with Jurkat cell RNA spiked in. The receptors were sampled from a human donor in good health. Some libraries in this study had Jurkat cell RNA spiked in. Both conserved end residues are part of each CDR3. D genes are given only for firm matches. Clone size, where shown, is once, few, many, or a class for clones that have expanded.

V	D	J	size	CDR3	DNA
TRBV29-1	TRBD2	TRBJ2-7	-	CSVRLAGGEQYF	TGCAGCGTGCGACTAGCGGGAGGCGAGCAGTACTTC
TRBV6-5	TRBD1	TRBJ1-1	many	CASSYEGADTEAFF	TGTGCCAGCAGTTACGAGGGGGCGGACACTGAAGCTTTCTTT
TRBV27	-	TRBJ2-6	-	CASSVDRSGANVLTF	TGTGCCAGCAGTGTCGACAGGTCTGGGGCCAACGTCCTGACTTTC
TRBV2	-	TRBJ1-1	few	CASSPDRTEAFF	TGTGCCAGCAGTCCCGACAGGACTGAAGCTTTCTTT
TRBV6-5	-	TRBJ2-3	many	CASSYSVSDTDTQYF	TGTGCCAGCAGTTACTCGGTATCCGATACAGATACGCAGTATTTT
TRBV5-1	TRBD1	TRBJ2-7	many	CASSLARDSYEQYF	TGCGCCAGCAGCTTGGCCCGGGACAGCTACGAGCAGTACTTC
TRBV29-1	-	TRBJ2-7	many	CSVEDPVTYEQYF	TGCAGCGTTGAAGACCCCGTGACCTACGAGCAGTACTTC
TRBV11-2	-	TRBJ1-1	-	CASSYWRMNTEAFF	TGTGCCAGCAGCTATTGGCGCATGAACACTGAAGCTTTCTTT
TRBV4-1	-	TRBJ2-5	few	CASSGLLQETQYF	TGCGCCAGCAGCGGGCTGCTCCAAGAGACCCAGTACTTC
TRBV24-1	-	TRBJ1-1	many	CATDGGGLGTEAFF	TGTGCCACCGATGGGGGAGGACTAGGTACTGAAGCTTTCTTT
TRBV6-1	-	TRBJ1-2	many	CASSALGYTF	TGTGCCAGCAGTGCTTTAGGCTACACCTTC
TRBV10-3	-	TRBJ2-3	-	CAISEGGTGRTDTQYF	TGTGCCATCAGTGAAGGGGGAACAGGGCGCACAGATACGCAGTATTTT
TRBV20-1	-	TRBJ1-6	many	CSGSREDNSPLHF	TGCAGTGGGAGCAGGGAGGATAATTCACCCCTCCACTTT
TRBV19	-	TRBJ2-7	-	CATRGGTYEQYF	TGTGCCACCCGAGGGGGTACGTACGAGCAGTACTTC
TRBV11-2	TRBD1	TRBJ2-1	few	CASSFLQGSYNEQFF	TGTGCCAGCAGCTTTCTACAGGGGTCCTACAATGAGCAGTTCTTC
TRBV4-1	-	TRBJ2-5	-	CASSQVSGQETQYF	TGCGCCAGCAGCCAGGTCTCAGGGCAAGAGACCCAGTACTTC